This TCR beta chain was sequenced in a study of T cells after yellow fever vaccination. This clonotype occurred many times. Trimming cost V 6 bases and J 6 bases, with 14 bases left between them. The germline gives CDR1 MNHNS, CDR2 SASEGT. This CDR3 is 13 amino acids long. UMIs were added to TCR cDNA along with a universal primer site when it was made by 5'RACE template switching. TCRdb used MiXCR to reprocess the 5' RACE reads, holding one entry per CDR3 protein. The sample holds 60,000 to 75,000 distinct CDR3 sequences, under 8% seen once. The chain combines TRBV6-1 with TRBJ1-1, with D perhaps TRBD1 (6 bases). The sequencing used CD8+ T cells sorted from PBMCs, collected about 41 days after the first yellow fever vaccination. The receptor was derived from a man between 18 and 35 years old who received the YFV17D yellow fever vaccine. The CDR3: CASSKQGVPEAFF. CDR3 coding DNA: TGTGCCAGCAGCAAACAGGGAGTCCCTGAAGCTTTCTTT.